A single TCR beta chain is shown here with its context. The entry originates in a study of control samples from healthy donors and cancer patients. The method was immunoSEQ multiplex PCR; TCRdb's version includes in-frame clones alone and lacks a portion of them. The data hold about 120,000 clones, with around 92% observed a single time. Input material: blood. This receptor was taken from a man aged 45-60 years in good health.

This CDR3 reads CASSQGAGGGTEAFF. The CDR3 bases are TGTGCCAGCAGCCAAGGAGCAGGGGGAGGCACTGAAGCTTTCTTT. The chain links TRBV14 to TRBJ1-1; the match to TRBD1 covers 7 bases. The V gene's germline CDR1 is SGHDN and CDR2 FVKESK. The CDR3 spans 15 residues. V dropped 1 base and J dropped 4; count of bases not matched to a gene: 6.